The rows below give T cell receptor beta chains drawn from one sample of a study of cytotoxic CD8 clonotypes in ibrutinib-treated CLL. Sequencing used immunoSEQ multiplex PCR; TCRdb keeps in-frame clones, though not all of them. The sample gives roughly 50,000 clones, 57% of which show up once; approximately 27% is in the top ten. The sequencing used PBMCs, collected after 24 months of ibrutinib treatment. These receptors were collected from a human donor with chronic lymphocytic leukemia. Both conserved end residues are part of each CDR3. Each record gives: clone size, V gene, J gene, CDR3 protein. Where a row states a size, it is once, few, many or the class of an expanded clone; other rows omit it.

>NA|TRBV27|TRBJ1-2
CASSSGPRGGYTF
>few|TRBV10-1|TRBJ2-3
CASSKQGTDTQYF
>NA|TRBV28|TRBJ1-3
CASTKTGVATSGNTIYF
>few|TRBV2|TRBJ2-3
CASSETGRTDTQYF
>NA|TRBV2|TRBJ1-6
CASVETEHNSPLHF
>NA|TRBV2|TRBJ2-7
CASSELGQGQQYF
>NA|TRBV25-1|TRBJ2-3
CASSPRLASDTQYF
>few|TRBV27|TRBJ1-2
CASRSLGGDGYTF
>NA|TRBV5-1|TRBJ1-1
CASSLTGTGVLGTEAFF
>NA|TRBV5-1|TRBJ1-5
CASSFRQINQPQHF
>NA|TRBV9|TRBJ2-5
CASSVDERSQETQYF
>NA|TRBV12-5|TRBJ1-2
CASAPSGYGHTF
>NA|TRBV11-1|TRBJ2-3
CASSSRERGGTDTQYF
>once|TRBV2|TRBJ2-2
CASTRGTSNTGELFF
>NA|TRBV21-1|TRBJ1-1
CASSKRIPLAGGTEAFF
>NA|TRBV19|TRBJ1-5
CASSLDTGTGGNQPQHF
>few|TRBV2|TRBJ1-6
CASSLSGTWNSPLHF
>few|TRBV12-5|TRBJ1-2
CASGPPGVFGYTF
>NA|TRBV7-8|TRBJ2-7
CASSLVWTGANEQYF
>few|TRBV4-2|TRBJ2-5
CASSQPGASIETQYF
>NA|TRBV7-6|TRBJ2-3
CASSLAGGFSGDTQYF